What follows are 22 T cell receptor beta chains derived from one specimen sequenced in a study of CD8+ T cells in alopecia areata. The authors extracted RNA and reverse transcribed it into cDNA as the sequencing template. Libraries were prepared by immunoSEQ multiplex PCR; TCRdb keeps only in-frame clonotypes and omits some of them. Among about 140,000 clones listed, about 54% were seen once. Material for sequencing was CD4+ T cells sorted from blood. The receptor set was obtained from a human donor in good health.

In this sample, this clone turned up a few times. The chain joins TRBV6-5 to TRBJ2-5; no definite D call. Looked up from germline, CDR1 is MNHEY and CDR2 is SVGAGI. V shed 6 bases and J shed 7 bases, with 9 bases lying between them. This CDR3 is 11 amino acids long. CDR3 sequence: CASSRSGTQYF. CDR3 nucleotides: TGTGCCAGCAGCCGCTCAGGGACCCAGTACTTC.

V usage is TRBV6-5 and J usage is TRBJ2-1; the match to TRBD1 covers 11 bases. The CDR3 spans 14 residues. Trimming took 6 bases from V and 5 from J; bases not matched to a gene: 3. CDR1 and CDR2 from the germline V gene are MNHEY and SVGAGI. CDR3 loop: CASRTGQGDNEQFF. For the CDR3, the DNA is TGTGCCAGCAGGACGGGACAGGGGGACAATGAGCAGTTCTTC.

The chain uses TRBV29-1 and TRBJ2-3; weak D call: TRBD2 (5 bases). The germline V gene has CDR1 SQVTM and CDR2 ANQGSEA. The V end was cut by 6 bases, the J end by 14 bases, with 24 bases between. The CDR3 runs 13 residues. The CDR3 protein is CSVRLRLGVFSYF. CDR3 nucleotides: TGCAGCGTCCGCCTAAGGTTGGGAGTCTTCTCGTATTTT.

V is TRBV6-5 and J is TRBJ1-5; no definite D call. The germline gives CDR1 MNHEY, CDR2 SVGAGI. The CDR3 runs to 13 residues. V was pared by 2 bases and J by 7 bases, with 9 bases between. The CDR3 reads CASSYRVYQPQHF. The CDR3 coding sequence is TGTGCCAGCAGTTACAGGGTCTACCAGCCCCAGCATTTT.

The V and J genes are TRBV5-1 and TRBJ2-2; no firm D call. This CDR3 contains 12 residues. Germline assignment: CDR1 SGHRS and CDR2 YFSETQ. V was trimmed by 5 bases and J by 4 bases, leaving 6 bases between them. CDR3 nucleotide sequence: TGCGCCAGCAGACAGATCACCGGGGAGCTGTTTTTT. Protein: CASRQITGELFF.

V is TRBV2 and J is TRBJ2-7; no definite D call. This CDR3 region has 14 residues. Looked up from germline, CDR1 is SNHLY and CDR2 is FYNNEI. Between the trimmed V and J ends, which lost 5 bases and 0 bases, there was a span of 11 bases. The CDR3 DNA follows: TGTGCCAGCAGTAGAACGGAATCCTCCTACGAGCAGTACTTC. Its translation: CASSRTESSYEQYF.

The chain has TRBV29-1 and TRBJ2-1, with D perhaps matching TRBD1 (6 bases). The CDR3 loop spans 12 amino acids. Germline V lookup: CDR1 SQVTM, CDR2 ANQGSEA. The V gene lost 5 bases and the J gene lost 9 bases, with 14 bases spanning the gap. CDR3 bases: TGCAGCGTTCTGCGACAGGCTGGTGAGCAGTTCTTC. Translated: CSVLRQAGEQFF.

The chain carries TRBV6-1 and TRBJ1-1, with D hard to call. V lost 6 bases, J lost 4 bases, and 12 bases lay in between. There are 13 residues in the CDR3. CDR1 and CDR2 from the germline V gene are MNHNS and SASEGT. As DNA, the CDR3 is TGTGCCAGCAGGGACTGGCGTGGCACTGAAGCTTTCTTT. It is translated as CASRDWRGTEAFF.

The chain uses TRBV29-1 and TRBJ1-1, with D perhaps matching TRBD1 (6 bases). V was shortened by 3 bases and J by 7 bases, with 15 bases between the two germline ends. Germline CDR1 is SQVTM and CDR2 is ANQGSEA. The CDR3 length is 13 residues. As DNA, the CDR3 is TGCAGCGTTGAGCGGACAGATTACGGTGAAGCTTTCTTT. Its protein product is CSVERTDYGEAFF. The variable domain in full, completed from reference TRBV29-1 and TRBJ1-1, reads SAVISQKPSRDICQRGTSLTIQCQVDSQVTMMFWYRQQPGQSLTLIATANQGSEATYESGFVIDKFPISRPNLTFSTLTVSNMSPEDSSIYLCSVERTDYGEAFFGQGTRLTVV.

This sequence joins TRBV5-1 and TRBJ1-1; D gene uncertain. The CDR3 sequence is 13 residues long. The germline V gene encodes CDR1 SGHRS and CDR2 YFSETQ. With 5 bases removed from V and 0 bases from J, the gap between germline ends came to 8 bases. DNA of the CDR3: TGCGCCAGCAGGAAGCTGATGAACACTGAAGCTTTCTTT. Amino acids: CASRKLMNTEAFF.

The rearrangement links TRBV28 to TRBJ1-5; 7 bases align to TRBD1. This CDR3 spans 15 amino acids. V shed 6 bases and J 6 bases; nucleotides not matched to a gene: 11. Germline CDR1 and CDR2: MDHEN and SYDVKM. CDR3 sequence: CASRGGDSGTQPQHF. The CDR3 DNA reads as TGTGCCAGCAGAGGGGGGGACAGTGGGACTCAGCCCCAGCATTTT. The entire variable domain, with the rest obtained from reference TRBV28 and TRBJ1-5, is as follows: DVKVTQSSRYLVKRTGEKVFLECVQDMDHENMFWYRQDPGLGLRLIYFSYDVKMKEKGDIPEGYSVSREKKERFSLILESASTNQTSMYLCASRGGDSGTQPQHFGDGTRLSIL.

The chain couples TRBV4-2 to TRBJ2-2, with TRBD2 matching 9 bases. The J segment lost 1 base and the V segment lost 0 bases, leaving 3 bases of the junction unmatched. The CDR3 has 17 amino acids. The germline V gene encodes CDR1 LGHNA and CDR2 YNFKEQ. CDR3 DNA: TGTGCCAGCAGCCAAGAAGGACTAGCGAGGAACACCGGGGAGCTGTTTTTT. Translation: CASSQEGLARNTGELFF.

The V and J genes are TRBV5-1 and TRBJ2-6; D may be TRBD2 (5 bases). Germline values: CDR1 SGHRS, CDR2 YFSETQ. The V end lost 4 bases, the J end lost 2 bases, and 13 bases lay between the germline ends. This CDR3 has 16 residues. CDR3 in amino acids: CASSGGLSPGANVLTF. In DNA form, the CDR3 reads TGCGCCAGCAGCGGCGGACTCTCCCCTGGGGCCAACGTCCTGACTTTC.

The V gene is TRBV9, the J gene TRBJ2-1, with 7 positions matching TRBD2. CDR1 and CDR2 (germline): SGDLS, YYNGEE. The V gene end was trimmed by 5 bases and the J gene end by 6 bases; junction bases not matched to a gene: 11. The CDR3 consists of 15 residues. CDR3 in amino acids: CASSAGTTGGNEQFF. CDR3 DNA sequence: TGTGCCAGCAGTGCCGGGACTACGGGGGGCAATGAGCAGTTCTTC.

The J gene is TRBJ2-7, the V gene TRBV6-5; TRBD1 might be the D (6 bases). The CDR3 consists of 15 residues. Trimming pared 0 bases from V and 0 bases from J, leaving 9 bases between. Germline lookup yields CDR1 MNHEY and CDR2 SVGAGI. The CDR3 loop reads CASSYSGRGSYEQYF. CDR3 DNA: TGTGCCAGCAGTTACTCCGGCAGGGGCTCCTACGAGCAGTACTTC.

This clone was found a few times. The chain has TRBV29-1 and TRBJ2-2; D gene ambiguous. The germline CDR1 and CDR2 sequences are SQVTM and ANQGSEA. V gave up 6 bases and J gave up 6 bases, with 17 bases separating them. The CDR3 consists of 14 residues. DNA of the CDR3: TGCAGCGTCGATTCGGGTGGGGTCGCCGGGGAGCTGTTTTTT. Amino acids: CSVDSGGVAGELFF.

The chain employs TRBV4-2 and TRBJ2-3; 7 positions agree with TRBD2. Germline V gene data show CDR1 as LGHNA and CDR2 as YNFKEQ. The CDR3 runs to 16 residues. The V and J ends lost 4 bases and 2 bases, in that order; junction bases with no gene match: 9. CDR3 amino acids: CASSPVERDPTDTQYF. CDR3 DNA: TGTGCCAGCAGCCCTGTGGAGCGGGACCCCACAGATACGCAGTATTTT.

The chain is built from TRBV6-1 and TRBJ1-4; the D gene is possibly TRBD1 (6 bases). Trimming removed 1 base at V and 8 bases at J, with 14 bases between. This CDR3 is built from 15 residues. Germline CDR1 is MNHNS and CDR2 is SASEGT. The CDR3 spells CASSEVRGAREKLFF. In DNA form, the CDR3 reads TGTGCCAGCAGTGAAGTCAGGGGCGCACGGGAAAAACTGTTTTTT.

The chain recombines TRBV7-2 with TRBJ2-5; D gene uncertain. This CDR3 has 12 residues. Germline V CDR1 and CDR2: SGHTA, FQGNSA. V was shortened by 3 bases and J by 4 bases, with 6 bases between the two germline ends. The CDR3 coding sequence is TGTGCCAGCAGCTTTACGGTAGAGACCCAGTACTTC. It yields the protein CASSFTVETQYF.

A few counts support this clone. The chain employs TRBV29-1 and TRBJ2-2; no clear D gene. The CDR3 spans 12 residues. V lost 5 bases and J 2 bases, leaving 6 bases between the germline ends. Per the germline V gene, CDR1 is SQVTM and CDR2 is ANQGSEA. The CDR3 loop reads CSVRSNTGELFF. The CDR3 bases are TGCAGCGTTCGGTCCAACACCGGGGAGCTGTTTTTT.

The chain joins TRBV7-2 to TRBJ2-7, with 9 bases that match TRBD1. V was pared by 4 bases and J by 7 bases, with 8 bases of the junction left unmatched. The CDR3 runs 14 residues. CDR1 SGHTA and CDR2 FQGNSA come from the germline V gene. CDR3 DNA: TGTGCCAGCAGCTCACCGGGACAGGGTTGGGAGCAGTACTTC. Protein product: CASSSPGQGWEQYF.

The rearrangement uses TRBV30 and TRBJ2-1, with 11 bases aligning to TRBD2. Germline V gene sequence: CDR1 GTSNPN, CDR2 SVGIG (reference sequence). The CDR3 spans 17 residues. V trimming: 1 base; J trimming: 5 bases; junction bases outside the gene matches: 10. CDR3 protein: CAWSGAKLAGAHNEQFF. The CDR3, as DNA: TGTGCCTGGAGTGGAGCGAAACTAGCGGGAGCCCACAATGAGCAGTTCTTC.